The 25 T cell receptor beta chains reported below all come from one sample, sequenced in a study of T cell responses to AZD1222 COVID-19 vaccine. Generated by immunoSEQ multiplex PCR, the TCRdb table keeps only in-frame clones and is missing some. The sample includes tens of thousands of clones, 65% to 90% of them seen just once. The source was peripheral blood, collected on day 0 of AZD1222 vaccination. The receptors originated from an adult in good health.

This sequence joins TRBV7-8 and TRBJ2-7; perhaps TRBD2 as D (6 bases). The CDR3 is 16 residues long. V lost 2 bases, J lost 6 bases, and 20 bases lay in between. CDR1 SGHVS and CDR2 FQNEAQ come from the germline V gene. The CDR3 here is CASSLTQGARGFEQYF. DNA for the CDR3: TGTGCCAGCAGCTTAACGCAGGGAGCTCGGGGGTTCGAGCAGTACTTC.

This rearrangement joins TRBV6-1 to TRBJ2-1; the match to TRBD2 covers 10 bases. The CDR3 is 16 residues long. The V gene end was trimmed by 6 bases and the J gene end by 4 bases; junction bases not matched to a gene: 9. Germline V gives CDR1 MNHNS, CDR2 SASEGT. In DNA form, the CDR3 reads TGTGCCAGCAGGGAATTTCCGGGACTAGCGTACAATGAGCAGTTCTTC. Translated: CASREFPGLAYNEQFF.

The chain has TRBV30 and TRBJ1-2; D remains unclear. The CDR3 covers 13 residues. V was trimmed by 5 bases and J by 7 bases, leaving 17 bases between them. The germline V gene has CDR1 GTSNPN and CDR2 SVGIG (reference sequence). CDR3 DNA: TGTGCCTGGGCCGGGCCCTCAGGCGGTGGCTACACCTTC. Protein product: CAWAGPSGGGYTF.

This clone appeared once. V is TRBV6-5 and J is TRBJ1-1; 8 bases map to TRBD1. The CDR3 consists of 15 residues. Germline assignment: CDR1 MNHEY and CDR2 SVGAGI. V lost 6 bases to trimming and J lost 8 bases; unmatched junction nucleotides: 14. CDR3 nucleotide sequence: TGTGCCAGCAGAAGACCCATACAGGGGGAGGGGGAAGCTTTCTTT. Translated, it gives CASRRPIQGEGEAFF.

The chain recombines TRBV11-2 with TRBJ2-7, with 12 bases identical to TRBD1. Germline CDR1 is SGHAT and CDR2 is FQNNGV. J lost 2 bases, V lost 3 bases, and 2 bases had no gene match. This CDR3 is built from 15 residues. The CDR3 is CASSLGQGAPYEQYF. DNA of the CDR3: TGTGCCAGCAGCTTGGGACAGGGGGCACCCTACGAGCAGTACTTC. The full variable domain, rest sourced from reference TRBV11-2 and TRBJ2-7, is EAGVAQSPRYKIIEKRQSVAFWCNPISGHATLYWYQQILGQGPKLLIQFQNNGVVDDSQLPKDRFSAERLKGVDSTLKIQPAKLEDSAVYLCASSLGQGAPYEQYFGPGTRLTVT.

The chain combines TRBV10-3 with TRBJ1-3, with TRBD1 matching over 9 bases. V was pared by 3 bases and J by 4 bases, with 7 bases of the junction left unmatched. The CDR3 has 16 amino acids. Germline-derived CDR1 and CDR2 are ENHRY and SYGVKD. In nucleotides, the CDR3 is TGTGCCATCAGTGACCCCAGGACAGGGGCGGGAAACACCATATATTTT. It is translated as CAISDPRTGAGNTIYF.

For the CDR3, the DNA is TGTGCCAGCAGCTACGGGATATCCAACTCTTACGAGCAGTACTTC. It translates to CASSYGISNSYEQYF. V is TRBV11-2 and J is TRBJ2-7; D perhaps matches TRBD2 (5 bases). V was shortened by 4 bases and J by 4 bases, with 17 bases between the two germline ends. The CDR3 spans 15 residues. Germline CDR1 is SGHAT and CDR2 is FQNNGV.

As to this clone: A read error may account for a junction end that differs from germline. V gene TRBV24-1 combines with J gene TRBJ1-1; D ambiguous. CDR3 length: 14 amino acids. From germline, CDR1 is KGHDR and CDR2 SFDVKD. CDR3 amino acids: CATSGPGMNTEAFF. In DNA, the CDR3 is TGTGCCACGAGTGGCCCGGGGATGAACACTGAAGCTTTCTTT.

Written as DNA, the CDR3 is TGTGCCAGCAGCCCCAGACAGGGGCTATTAAATGAGCAGTTCTTC. This gives the protein CASSPRQGLLNEQFF. This chain connects TRBV9 to TRBJ2-1, with TRBD1 matching 8 bases. V was pared by 4 bases and J by 7 bases, with 10 bases of the junction left unmatched. CDR1 and CDR2 from the germline V gene are SGDLS and YYNGEE. The CDR3 spans 15 residues.

The gene calls are TRBV15 and TRBJ2-5, with D possibly TRBD1 on 6 matching bases. The V gene's germline CDR1 is LNHNV and CDR2 YYDKDF (reference sequence). The germline V and J ends were trimmed by 0 bases and 4 bases, with 12 bases remaining between them. CDR3 length equals 15 residues. The CDR3 region has the DNA TGTGCCACCAGCAGAGATAACAGGGTGAGAGAGACCCAGTACTTC. This sequence encodes CATSRDNRVRETQYF.

The J gene is TRBJ1-1, the V gene TRBV19, with 9 bases fitting TRBD1. The CDR3 is 18 amino acids. Germline V lookup: CDR1 LNHDA, CDR2 SQIVND (reference sequence). V was clipped by 4 bases and J by 1 base; unmatched bases: 13. CDR3 sequence reads: CASSTRIGQGSRNTEAFF. DNA for the CDR3: TGTGCCAGTAGTACTCGTATCGGACAGGGGTCGAGGAACACTGAAGCTTTCTTT.

V usage is TRBV6-5 and J usage is TRBJ1-6; D is undetermined. This CDR3 contains 15 residues. The V end was cut by 1 base, the J end by 8 bases, with 12 bases between. Germline V gene sequence: CDR1 MNHEY, CDR2 SVGAGI. CDR3: CASSYFSGIDSPLHF. In DNA form, the CDR3 reads TGTGCCAGCAGTTACTTCTCAGGAATAGATTCACCCCTCCACTTT.

This chain links TRBV7-9 with TRBJ2-7; D gene uncertain. Between the trimmed V and J ends, which lost 1 base and 4 bases, there was a span of 14 bases. The length of the CDR3 is 15 residues. Germline CDR1 SEHNR, CDR2 FQNEAQ (reference sequence). For the CDR3, the DNA is TGTGCCAGCAGCTTAGGTTTAGTCACTCCTTACGAGCAGTACTTC. This sequence encodes CASSLGLVTPYEQYF.

The chain recombines TRBV28 with TRBJ2-7; D perhaps matches TRBD1 (5 bases). The CDR3 consists of 14 residues. Germline V lookup: CDR1 MDHEN, CDR2 SYDVKM. The V and J ends lost 3 bases and 9 bases respectively, with 18 bases between them. As DNA, the CDR3 is TGTGCCAGCAGTTTCCCCGCACAGGTCTGGAGGCAGTACTTC. It yields the protein CASSFPAQVWRQYF.

The chain couples TRBV6-5 to TRBJ1-5; D not resolved. The CDR3 contains 14 residues. Per the germline V gene, CDR1 is MNHEY and CDR2 is SVGAGI. V was clipped by 2 bases and J by 3 bases, with 8 bases between them. The chain's CDR3 is CASSYSVNNQPQHF. Written as DNA, the CDR3 is TGTGCCAGCAGTTACAGTGTTAACAATCAGCCCCAGCATTTT.

This chain connects TRBV11-3 to TRBJ2-2; the D is unclear. V was trimmed by 1 base and J by 6 bases, leaving 12 bases between them. Germline CDR1 SGHNT, CDR2 YENEEA. The CDR3 contains 15 residues. The CDR3 reads CASSLVGSGPGELFF. The CDR3 DNA reads as TGTGCCAGCAGCTTAGTCGGGTCCGGTCCCGGGGAGCTGTTTTTT. Drawing the rest from reference TRBV11-3 and TRBJ2-2, the complete variable domain is EAGVVQSPRYKIIEKKQPVAFWCNPISGHNTLYWYLQNLGQGPELLIRYENEEAVDDSQLPKDRFSAERLKGVDSTLKIQPAELGDSAVYLCASSLVGSGPGELFFGEGSRLTVL.

This sequence joins TRBV27 and TRBJ1-3; 11 positions match TRBD1. The CDR3 length is 14 residues. J was trimmed by 4 bases and V by 6 bases; bases with no gene match: 2. Germline assignment: CDR1 MNHEY and CDR2 SMNVEV (reference sequence). The CDR3 nucleotides are TGTGCCAGCAGGGGACAGGGGGGCGGAAACACCATATATTTT. Translating it yields CASRGQGGGNTIYF.

The chain carries TRBV19 and TRBJ1-1; the D is unclear. There are 12 residues in the CDR3. Germline assignment: CDR1 LNHDA and CDR2 SQIVND (reference sequence). Trimming shortened V by 7 bases and J by 2 bases, and 8 bases separated the two germline ends. The CDR3, as DNA: TGTGCCAGTACCCGACCTAACACTGAAGCTTTCTTT. Translating gives CASTRPNTEAFF.

The genes are TRBV5-1 and TRBJ1-5, with D possibly being TRBD1 (5 bases). The CDR3 contains 14 residues. The germline V gene encodes CDR1 SGHRS and CDR2 YFSETQ. V lost 0 bases and J lost 6, with 10 bases in between. The CDR3 loop reads CASSLAPTGQPQHF. Here the CDR3 DNA reads TGCGCCAGCAGCTTGGCCCCCACAGGTCAGCCCCAGCATTTT.

The V and J genes are TRBV6-5 and TRBJ1-3; no clear D. The germline gives CDR1 MNHEY, CDR2 SVGAGI. Trimming removed 0 bases from V and 3 bases from J, with 6 bases in between. This CDR3 is 14 amino acids long. The CDR3 protein is CASSYSQFGNTIYF. Written as DNA, the CDR3 is TGTGCCAGCAGTTACTCTCAGTTTGGAAACACCATATATTTT.

This clone was counted only a few times. This sequence joins TRBV3-1 (or the pseudogene TRBV3-2) and TRBJ1-1; D is ambiguous. The CDR3 is made up of 15 amino acids. Per germline, CDR1 LGHDT and CDR2 YNNKEL (reference sequence). V dropped 5 bases and J dropped 0 bases, with 13 bases sitting between them. CDR3: CASSFGQAMNTEAFF. The DNA for the CDR3 is TGTGCCAGCAGCTTCGGTCAGGCCATGAACACTGAAGCTTTCTTT.

This chain connects TRBV7-2 to TRBJ1-4; 8 bases line up with TRBD1. V was pared by 4 bases and J by 6 bases, with 10 bases of the junction left unmatched. CDR1 is SGHTA and CDR2 is FQGNSA in the germline V gene. This CDR3 has 16 residues. CDR3 residues: CASSSLPGQAHEKLFF. The CDR3 DNA follows: TGTGCCAGCAGCTCTCTACCGGGACAGGCGCATGAAAAACTGTTTTTT.

The CDR3 sequence: CASSEGPIGELFF. CDR3 bases: TGTGCCAGCAGCGAGGGGCCCATAGGGGAGCTGTTTTTT. J is TRBJ2-2 and V is TRBV9, with D possibly TRBD1 on 5 matching bases. V was shortened by 3 bases and J by 8 bases, with 11 bases between the two germline ends. Germline values: CDR1 SGDLS, CDR2 YYNGEE. This CDR3 comprises 13 residues.

This sequence joins TRBV30 and TRBJ2-7; weak D call: TRBD2 (6 bases). The germline V gene has CDR1 GTSNPN and CDR2 SVGIG (reference sequence). Trimming pared 8 bases from V and 4 bases from J, leaving 12 bases between. The CDR3 runs to 11 residues. CDR3 in DNA: TGTGCCCGCGGGACTCAATACGAGCAGTACTTC. Protein product: CARGTQYEQYF. Full variable domain (outside the CDR3, taken from reference TRBV30 and TRBJ2-7): SQTIHQWPATLVQPVGSPLSLECTVEGTSNPNLYWYRQAAGRGLQLLFYSVGIGQISSEVPQNLSASRPQDRQFILSSKKLLLSDSGFYLCARGTQYEQYFGPGTRLTVT.

The chain uses TRBV11-2 and TRBJ1-4, with D hard to call. Germline CDR1 reads SGHAT; CDR2 reads FQNNGV. V lost 5 bases to trimming and J lost 8 bases, with 9 bases between them. This CDR3 is built from 12 residues. CDR3 DNA sequence: TGTGCCAGCAGCCTAGGCGGGGAAAAACTGTTTTTT. This codes for CASSLGGEKLFF.